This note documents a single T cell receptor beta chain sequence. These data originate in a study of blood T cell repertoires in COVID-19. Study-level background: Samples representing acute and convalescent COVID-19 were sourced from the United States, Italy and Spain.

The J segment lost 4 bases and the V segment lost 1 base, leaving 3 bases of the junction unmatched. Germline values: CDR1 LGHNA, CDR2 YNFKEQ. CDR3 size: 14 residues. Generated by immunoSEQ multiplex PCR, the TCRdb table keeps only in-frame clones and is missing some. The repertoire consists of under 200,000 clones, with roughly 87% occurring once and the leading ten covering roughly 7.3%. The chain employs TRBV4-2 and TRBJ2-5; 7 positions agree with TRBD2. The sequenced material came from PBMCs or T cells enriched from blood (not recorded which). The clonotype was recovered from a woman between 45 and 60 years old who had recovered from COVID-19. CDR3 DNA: TGTGCCAGCAGCCAAGTAGGGGAGGGAGAGACCCAGTACTTC. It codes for CASSQVGEGETQYF.